What follows is one T cell receptor beta chain and its context. Its antigen is still unknown. Sequencing used immunoSEQ multiplex PCR; TCRdb keeps in-frame clones, though not all of them. The table records more than 95,000 clones, around 90% of them present only once. The entry originates in a study of T cell responses to AZD1222 COVID-19 vaccine. Study-wide results and limits: It was only after the peak T cell response that any repertoires were sampled. Mapped onto spike, vaccine-associated CD4 TCRs spanned it and were dominant at 160-218 and 743-854.

This TCR derives from an adult in good health. Sequenced material: peripheral blood, taken on day 0 of AZD1222 vaccination.

The CDR3 here is CASSTGLAVANEQFF. The CDR3 DNA is TGTGCCAGCAGCACCGGACTAGCGGTGGCCAATGAGCAGTTCTTC. The V and J genes are TRBV9 and TRBJ2-1, with 10 bases matching TRBD2. CDR3 length: 15 amino acids. After removal of 4 bases from V and 6 bases from J, the junction contained 7 bases not matched to a gene. Germline lookup yields CDR1 SGDLS and CDR2 YYNGEE.